The 17 T cell receptor beta chains below all came from one sample that was sequenced in a study of blood T cells in healthy people across ages. Through a sample-barcoded 5' primer and a J-beta primer mix, a second PCR was run for about 6 to 11 cycles. From the 5' RACE reads, TCRdb called clonotypes with MiXCR, one entry per CDR3 protein. The data hold approximately 1.5 million distinct CDR3 sequences, with roughly 43% observed a single time. Sequencing was performed on blood. All receptors come from a woman aged 18-29 years in good health.

The DNA of the CDR3 is TGTGCCAGCAGTTACTGGAGCGGGGTAAGCTCCTACAATGAGCAGTACTTC. Amino acid sequence: CASSYWSGVSSYNEQYF. The chain combines TRBV12-3 or TRBV12-4 with TRBJ2-7, with 7 bases that match TRBD2. The junction had 19 bases not matched to a gene; V was cut back by 4 bases and J by 7 bases. The CDR3 has 17 amino acids.

Only a few counts were recorded for this clonotype. V and J are TRBV6-1 and TRBJ1-5; TRBD1 is a possible D gene (6 bases). The CDR3 covers 15 residues. Looked up from germline, CDR1 is MNHNS and CDR2 is SASEGT. V was shortened by 3 bases and J by 3 bases, with 12 bases between the two germline ends. CDR3 nucleotides: TGTGCCAGCAGTGACTCCGGGACAAACAATCAGCCCCAGCATTTT. It yields the protein CASSDSGTNNQPQHF.

This chain connects TRBV9 to TRBJ2-3; 11 bases are shared with TRBD2. After removal of 5 bases from V and 5 bases from J, the junction contained 7 bases not matched to a gene. Germline assignment: CDR1 SGDLS and CDR2 YYNGEE. The CDR3 has 15 residues. CDR3 region: CASSSTSGDLDTQYF. CDR3 nucleotides: TGTGCCAGCAGTTCGACTAGCGGGGATTTAGATACGCAGTATTTT. Full variable domain (rest looked up from reference TRBV9 and TRBJ2-3): DSGVTQTPKHLITATGQRVTLRCSPRSGDLSVYWYQQSLDQGLQFLIQYYNGEERAKGNILERFSAQQFPDLHSELNLSSLELGDSALYFCASSSTSGDLDTQYFGPGTRLTVL.

This clonotype turned up a few times. The rearrangement links TRBV20-1 to TRBJ1-2; 7 positions match TRBD1. J lost 4 bases, V lost 5 bases, and 4 bases had no gene match. The CDR3 is 12 residues long. The germline V gene has CDR1 DFQATT and CDR2 SNEGSKA (reference sequence). The CDR3 nucleotides read TGCAGTGCTCACAGGGGCAGCTATGGCTACACCTTC. This gives the protein CSAHRGSYGYTF.

On this clonotype itself: At one end, the junction sequence differs from germline, possibly due to a read error. The chain has TRBV15 and TRBJ1-6; D remains unclear. The germline gives CDR1 LNHNV, CDR2 YYDKDF (reference sequence). CDR3 size: 14 residues. The chain's CDR3 is CATSRTRNNPPLHF. The DNA of the CDR3 is TGTGCCACCAGCAGGACCAGGAATAATCCACCCCTCCACTTT.

V is TRBV7-2 and J is TRBJ1-1, with D hard to call. V was shortened by 2 bases and J by 4 bases, with 11 bases between the two germline ends. Looked up from germline, CDR1 is SGHTA and CDR2 is FQGNSA. The CDR3 is 14 residues long. The CDR3 here is CASSLSAEITEAFF. CDR3 coding DNA: TGTGCCAGCAGCTTATCCGCGGAGATCACTGAAGCTTTCTTT.

V and J are TRBV6-6 and TRBJ1-1, with D unclear. Trimming removed 5 bases from V and 1 base from J, with 14 bases in between. CDR1 is MNHNY and CDR2 is SVGAGI in the germline V gene (reference sequence). The CDR3 extends over 15 amino acids. The CDR3 DNA reads TGTGCCAGCAGTGGGAGGGTATCCGAGAACACTGAAGCTTTCTTT. Its protein is CASSGRVSENTEAFF.

This clonotype was counted between two and nine times. V is TRBV6-4 and J is TRBJ2-1; 13 bases fit TRBD2. The assigned J gene may be wrong: the sequence end matches TRBJ2-7 better. Germline CDR1 is MRHNA and CDR2 is SNTAGT. The length of the CDR3 is 16 residues. CDR3 sequence: CASSVGLAGSYNEQYF. The CDR3 nucleotides read TGTGCCAGCAGTGTGGGACTAGCGGGATCATACAATGAGCAGTACTTC.

The chain recombines TRBV27 with TRBJ2-7, with D possibly called TRBD1 or TRBD2 (5 bases each). V was clipped by 3 bases and J by 2 bases, with 14 bases between them. Germline V lookup: CDR1 MNHEY, CDR2 SMNVEV (reference sequence). This CDR3 contains 15 residues. CDR3 amino acids: CASSFGARGPYEQYF. The CDR3 DNA reads as TGTGCCAGCAGTTTCGGGGCGAGAGGGCCCTACGAGCAGTACTTC.

V gene TRBV4-3 combines with J gene TRBJ1-2, with D uncertain. V dropped 2 bases and J dropped 4 bases, with 17 bases sitting between them. Germline-derived CDR1 and CDR2 are LGHNA and YSLEER. CDR3 length equals 16 residues. The DNA for the CDR3 is TGCGCCAGCAGCCAAACCGGACTCACCGCCCTCTATGGCTACACCTTC. As protein: CASSQTGLTALYGYTF.

This clonotype was observed at least ten times. The gene calls are TRBV27 and TRBJ2-1, with 9 bases that match TRBD2. CDR1 is MNHEY and CDR2 is SMNVEV in the germline V gene (reference sequence). The V gene end was trimmed by 2 bases and the J gene end by 1 base; junction bases not matched to a gene: 9. The CDR3 is made up of 18 amino acids. CDR3 in amino acids: CASSLRLAAQRSYNEQFF. For the CDR3, the DNA is TGTGCCAGCAGTTTAAGACTAGCGGCTCAAAGGTCCTACAATGAGCAGTTCTTC.

A remark on this clonotype: A much larger clone lies one base from this, so it may be a read error. The chain combines TRBV2 with TRBJ2-5; D remains ambiguous. Looked up from germline, CDR1 is SNHLY and CDR2 is FYNNEI. The CDR3 runs 13 residues. Here the CDR3 DNA reads TGTGCCAGCAGTGTGTCGGTCCAAGGGACCCAGTACTTC. Its protein is CASSVSVQGTQYF. The whole variable domain, filled in from reference TRBV2 and TRBJ2-5, reads EPEVTQTPSHQVTQMGQEVILRCVPISNHLYFYWYRQILGQKVEFLVSFYNNEISEKSEIFDDQFSVERPDGSNFTLKIRSTKLEDSAMYFCASSVSVQGTQYFGPGTRLLVL.

V is TRBV25-1 and J is TRBJ1-2; 7 bases map to TRBD1. The germline CDR1 and CDR2 sequences are MGHDK and SYGVNS. The V segment lost 3 bases and the J segment 8 bases; nucleotides outside the gene matches: 12. The CDR3 sequence is 15 residues long. This CDR3 reads CASSDNRGGRLGYTF. The CDR3 DNA reads TGTGCCAGCAGTGACAACAGGGGAGGTCGGCTGGGCTACACCTTC.

The rearrangement links TRBV29-1 to TRBJ2-7; TRBD2 might be the D (7 bases). The DNA matches TRBJ2-4 better at its end, which makes the J call doubtful. The CDR3 runs to 15 residues. Germline CDR1 reads SQVTM; CDR2 reads ANQGSEA. The CDR3 DNA is TGCAGCGTTGCCGGGCAGGGGCGGGGGAGTAGCATTCAGTACTTC. This sequence encodes CSVAGQGRGSSIQYF.

V usage is TRBV7-2 and J usage is TRBJ1-5; no clear D gene. Germline CDR1 SGHTA, CDR2 FQGNSA. Trimming took off 2 bases at V and 2 bases at J, with 7 bases between the two ends. This CDR3 is 14 amino acids long. CDR3 region: CASSLRNRNQPQHF. CDR3 DNA sequence: TGTGCCAGCAGCTTAAGGAACCGCAATCAGCCCCAGCATTTT.

The chain recombines TRBV20-1 with TRBJ2-1; TRBD2 might be the D (5 bases). The CDR3 sequence is 13 residues long. Trimming removed 4 bases at V and 4 bases at J, with 11 bases between. Germline CDR1 is DFQATT and CDR2 is SNEGSKA (reference sequence). CDR3 in amino acids: CSAKVLAYNEQFF. The CDR3 DNA sequence: TGCAGTGCTAAGGTGCTAGCTTACAATGAGCAGTTCTTC.

V and J are TRBV27 and TRBJ2-2, with 8 bases lining up with TRBD1. The germline V gene encodes CDR1 MNHEY and CDR2 SMNVEV (reference sequence). This CDR3 is 15 amino acids long. J was trimmed by 5 bases and V by 0 bases; bases with no gene match: 2. The CDR3 sequence: CASSLSYRGTGELFF. The CDR3 DNA follows: TGTGCCAGCAGTTTATCTTACAGGGGGACCGGGGAGCTGTTTTTT.